The following is a T cell receptor beta chain sequence with its context. Its target is unknown. This CDR3 is built from 15 residues. V lost 3 bases, J lost 2 bases, and 5 bases stayed unmatched. This specimen belongs to a study of T cell repertoires in cytomegalovirus infection. Turning to the study itself: As its CMV epitopes, the study selected recently identified HLA-C-restricted and well-studied HLA-B-restricted targets. Both CMV infection and a matching HLA type were indicated by public TCR beta signatures.

Study-wide findings and caveats: In two of eight donors, the top clonotype was HLA-C-restricted CMV-specific. Summed public TCR beta family frequency identified CMV carriers bearing the relevant HLA.

Each CDR3 protein gets one entry after TCRdb re-called the reads with MiXCR. This table holds just over 450,000 distinct CDR3 sequences, roughly 43% found once. The sequencing used cultured PBMCs, collected from culture after CMV antigen stimulation. The receptor was isolated from a human donor in good health (CMV status not recorded). Some clones in this sample may be carry-over from other donors' samples. V gene TRBV12-3 or TRBV12-4 combines with J gene TRBJ2-3; 7 bases fit TRBD2. The CDR3 region is CASSLRGRNTDTQYF. The CDR3 DNA is TGTGCCAGCAGTTTGCGGGGGAGAAACACAGATACGCAGTATTTT.